This entry lists 24 T cell receptor beta chains sequenced from one sample in a study of blood T cells in healthy people across ages. The second PCR ran roughly 6 to 12 cycles with a sample-barcoded 5' primer and J-beta primers. TCRdb fed the 5' RACE reads into MiXCR, producing one record per CDR3 protein. The data show over 1,500,000 distinct CDR3 sequences, around 50% seen once. Material for sequencing was blood. The origin of the receptors is a woman between 35 and 50 years old in good health.

The chain combines TRBV20-1 with TRBJ2-3; 8 nucleotides match TRBD2. Trimming at V came to 4 bases and at J to 3 bases, leaving 6 bases not matched to a gene. The CDR3 length is 14 residues. Germline lookup yields CDR1 DFQATT and CDR2 SNEGSKA (reference sequence). Here the CDR3 DNA reads TGCAGTGCTAACTACGGGGGGGGGACAGATACGCAGTATTTT. Its translation is CSANYGGGTDTQYF.

The chain has TRBV6-2 or TRBV6-3 and TRBJ2-3; the D gene is possibly TRBD2 (6 bases). Germline CDR1 MNHEY, CDR2 SVGEGT. V shed 5 bases and J shed 2 bases, with 11 bases lying between them. The CDR3 is made up of 14 amino acids. The CDR3 coding sequence is TGTGCCAGCAGTAATCAGCGGGTCACAGATACGCAGTATTTT. Protein: CASSNQRVTDTQYF.

This clonotype was recorded many times. CDR3 nucleotide sequence: TGTGCCAGCAGCTTAGGAGGACAGCCTAAAGAGACCCAGTACTTC. The encoded protein is CASSLGGQPKETQYF. V is TRBV7-2 and J is TRBJ2-5; D is perhaps TRBD1 (6 bases). Trimming took 1 base from V and 3 from J, leaving 12 bases between them. CDR1 is SGHTA and CDR2 is FQGNSA in the germline V gene. This CDR3 contains 15 residues. Combining the CDR3 with reference TRBV7-2 and TRBJ2-5 gives the whole variable domain GAGVSQSPSNKVTEKGKDVELRCDPISGHTALYWYRQSLGQGLEFLIYFQGNSAPDKSGLPSDRFSAERTGGSVSTLTIQRTQQEDSAVYLCASSLGGQPKETQYFGPGTRLLVL.

The CDR3 region is CASGTGSHTEAFF. The CDR3 coding sequence is TGCGCCAGCGGGACAGGGTCGCACACTGAAGCTTTCTTT. This chain connects TRBV5-1 to TRBJ1-1, with 9 positions matching TRBD1. The CDR3 contains 13 residues. Germline trimming cut 7 bases from V and 3 bases from J; bases unmatched to any gene: 4. Germline CDR1 is SGHRS and CDR2 is YFSETQ.

This chain links TRBV29-1 with TRBJ2-1, with 8 positions matching TRBD2. V lost 1 base and J lost 2; bases outside the gene matches: 10. CDR1 SQVTM and CDR2 ANQGSEA come from the germline V gene. CDR3 length equals 17 residues. The CDR3 sequence is CSVEGGGGTLTYNEQFF. The CDR3 DNA sequence: TGCAGCGTTGAAGGTGGCGGGGGGACCCTAACCTACAATGAGCAGTTCTTC.

The gene calls are TRBV28 and TRBJ2-1; D possibly uses TRBD1 or TRBD2 (5 bases each). The V gene's germline CDR1 is MDHEN and CDR2 SYDVKM. The CDR3 is 11 residues long. The CDR3 DNA reads TGTAGTGGGGGTAACTACAATGAGCAGTTCTTC. The encoded protein is CSGGNYNEQFF.

The V call is TRBV7-2, the J call TRBJ2-3; D uncertain. Germline CDR1 SGHTA, CDR2 FQGNSA. V was shortened by 3 bases and J by 2 bases, with 12 bases between the two germline ends. There are 15 residues in the CDR3. In DNA form, the CDR3 reads TGTGCCAGCAGCTTTCGTGGGCTCCTCACAGATACGCAGTATTTT. This codes for CASSFRGLLTDTQYF.

In this sample, this clonotype turned up a few times. The CDR3 nucleotides read TGTGCCATCAGCCAGGGGAGCTCCTACAATGAGCAGTTCTTC. The encoded protein is CAISQGSSYNEQFF. The chain is built from TRBV10-3 and TRBJ2-1; TRBD1 is a possible D gene (6 bases). Trimming stripped 6 bases from V and 0 bases from J, with 9 bases between. The CDR3 covers 14 residues. Germline V CDR1 and CDR2: ENHRY, SYGVKD.

This chain joins TRBV4-2 and TRBJ2-1; D is possibly TRBD1 (6 bases). The CDR3 sequence is 17 residues long. Germline V CDR1 and CDR2: LGHNA, YNFKEQ. V was clipped by 2 bases and J by 1 base, with 15 bases between them. CDR3 sequence reads: CASSQFMGRGSYNEQFF. The CDR3 bases are TGTGCCAGCAGCCAATTCATGGGCAGGGGATCCTACAATGAGCAGTTCTTC.

V gene TRBV20-1 combines with J gene TRBJ1-1, with no clear D. Germline V lookup: CDR1 DFQATT, CDR2 SNEGSKA (reference sequence). The V gene lost 3 bases and the J gene lost 1 base, with 9 bases spanning the gap. The CDR3 consists of 13 residues. CDR3 in amino acids: CSASGPSNTEAFF. For the CDR3, the DNA is TGCAGTGCTAGTGGGCCATCGAACACTGAAGCTTTCTTT.

The chain employs TRBV19 and TRBJ1-6, with a tentative D call TRBD1 (6 bases). CDR1 is LNHDA and CDR2 is SQIVND in the germline V gene (reference sequence). V lost 7 bases, J lost 8 bases, and 9 bases lay in between. The CDR3 runs 12 residues. CDR3 in amino acids: CASTEGDSPLHF. The DNA of the CDR3 is TGTGCCAGTACCGAGGGGGATTCACCCCTCCACTTT.

The chain recombines TRBV4-3 with TRBJ2-3, with D perhaps matching TRBD1 (6 bases). The V gene lost 4 bases and the J gene lost 0 bases, with 8 bases spanning the gap. From germline, CDR1 is LGHNA and CDR2 YSLEER. CDR3 length: 14 amino acids. The CDR3 nucleotides read TGCGCCAGCAGCCGGGACATAAGCACAGATACGCAGTATTTT. Translation gives CASSRDISTDTQYF.

The CDR3 region has the DNA TGTGCCAGCAGCGTCCGGCAGGGGGGAAACGGCAAGCAGTACTTC. This encodes CASSVRQGGNGKQYF. The J gene is TRBJ2-5, the V gene TRBV9; TRBD1 might be the D (7 bases). CDR3 length: 15 amino acids. V was shortened by 2 bases and J by 11 bases, with 22 bases between the two germline ends. Germline V gene lookup returns CDR1 SGDLS and CDR2 YYNGEE.

The V call is TRBV2, the J call TRBJ2-1; TRBD2 agrees at 7 bases. The CDR3 has 12 amino acids. CDR1 is SNHLY and CDR2 is FYNNEI in the germline V gene. Trimming at V came to 3 bases and at J to 10 bases, leaving 3 bases not matched to a gene. The CDR3 DNA is TGTGCCAGCAGTGACGGGAGGAAGGAGCAGTTCTTC. Translating gives CASSDGRKEQFF.

Only a few counts were recorded for this clonotype. V gene TRBV7-8 combines with J gene TRBJ2-3; 7 nucleotides align to TRBD1. The CDR3 is made up of 14 amino acids. The trim removed 5 bases at V and 3 bases at J, leaving 5 bases unmatched. The germline gives CDR1 SGHVS, CDR2 FQNEAQ. The CDR3 is CASSVGRGTDTQYF. DNA for the CDR3: TGTGCCAGCAGCGTCGGCAGGGGGACAGATACGCAGTATTTT. Full variable domain (missing parts from reference TRBV7-8 and TRBJ2-3): GAGVSQSPRYKVAKRGQDVALRCDPISGHVSLFWYQQALGQGPEFLTYFQNEAQLDKSGLPSDRFFAERPEGSVSTLKIQRTQQEDSAVYLCASSVGRGTDTQYFGPGTRLTVL.

In this sample, this clonotype turned up a few times. The chain links TRBV20-1 to TRBJ2-1; the match to TRBD1 covers 9 bases. The length of the CDR3 is 16 residues. Per germline, CDR1 DFQATT and CDR2 SNEGSKA (reference sequence). Unmatched junction bases numbered 15, after V lost 6 bases and J lost 6 bases. The CDR3 reads CSAKPLPGQGVNEQFF. For the CDR3, the DNA is TGCAGTGCCAAGCCACTCCCGGGACAGGGTGTCAATGAGCAGTTCTTC.

V gene TRBV11-2 combines with J gene TRBJ1-1; possible D gene TRBD1, 5 bases. Trimming stripped 3 bases from V and 3 bases from J, with 11 bases between. Germline CDR1 is SGHAT and CDR2 is FQNNGV. There are 14 residues in the CDR3. This CDR3 is CASSLDWGYTEAFF. In nucleotides, the CDR3 is TGTGCCAGCAGCTTGGATTGGGGGTACACTGAAGCTTTCTTT.

The chain uses TRBV14 and TRBJ2-1; D is possibly TRBD1 or TRBD2 (5 bases each). This CDR3 has 15 residues. The germline V gene encodes CDR1 SGHDN and CDR2 FVKESK. The V gene lost 1 base and the J gene lost 10 bases, with 17 bases spanning the gap. CDR3 protein: CASSQGGLSSYEQFF. CDR3 in DNA: TGTGCCAGCAGCCAAGGGGGGTTAAGCTCCTACGAGCAGTTCTTC.

The chain carries TRBV11-2 and TRBJ2-7; D not certain. The ends were cut back, 5 bases at V and 3 bases at J, with 11 bases in the middle. Germline assignment: CDR1 SGHAT and CDR2 FQNNGV. The CDR3 contains 13 residues. The CDR3 loop reads CASSVNEGYEQYF. The CDR3 nucleotides are TGTGCCAGCAGCGTAAATGAAGGCTACGAGCAGTACTTC. Using reference TRBV11-2 and TRBJ2-7 for the parts outside the CDR3, the full variable domain is EAGVAQSPRYKIIEKRQSVAFWCNPISGHATLYWYQQILGQGPKLLIQFQNNGVVDDSQLPKDRFSAERLKGVDSTLKIQPAKLEDSAVYLCASSVNEGYEQYFGPGTRLTVT.

This clonotype was seen a few times. This chain links TRBV2 with TRBJ2-3; D perhaps matches TRBD1 (5 bases). The CDR3 is 13 residues long. Germline V gene sequence: CDR1 SNHLY, CDR2 FYNNEI. V was trimmed by 4 bases and J by 2 bases, leaving 7 bases between them. CDR3 coding DNA: TGTGCCAGCAGTGGACAGTCCACAGATACGCAGTATTTT. It specifies CASSGQSTDTQYF. Full variable domain (rest looked up from reference TRBV2 and TRBJ2-3): EPEVTQTPSHQVTQMGQEVILRCVPISNHLYFYWYRQILGQKVEFLVSFYNNEISEKSEIFDDQFSVERPDGSNFTLKIRSTKLEDSAMYFCASSGQSTDTQYFGPGTRLTVL.

This clonotype appeared a few times. V and J are TRBV6-5 and TRBJ2-7, with D maybe TRBD1 (8 bases). The J call may be mistaken, given a closer DNA end match to TRBJ2-5. This CDR3 comprises 14 residues. Germline CDR1 reads MNHEY; CDR2 reads SVGAGI. CDR3 loop: CASRQGGPGETQYF. The CDR3, as DNA: TGTGCCAGCAGACAGGGGGGGCCGGGTGAGACCCAGTACTTC.

The chain has TRBV3-1 and TRBJ2-7; no firm D call. The CDR3 is 15 amino acids. V lost 1 base to trimming and J lost 2 bases, with 12 bases between them. Per germline, CDR1 LGHDT and CDR2 YNNKEL (reference sequence). CDR3 nucleotide sequence: TGTGCCAGCAGCCAAGCGGGCGTAATTCCCTACGAGCAGTACTTC. Translated: CASSQAGVIPYEQYF.

The chain joins TRBV7-2 to TRBJ2-1; D is unresolved. V was trimmed by 5 bases and J by 7 bases, leaving 15 bases between them. Germline V gives CDR1 SGHTA, CDR2 FQGNSA. The CDR3 consists of 14 residues. CDR3: CASSLDISVNEQFF. DNA for the CDR3: TGTGCCAGCAGCCTAGACATTTCCGTTAATGAGCAGTTCTTC. The full variable domain, completed using reference TRBV7-2 and TRBJ2-1, is GAGVSQSPSNKVTEKGKDVELRCDPISGHTALYWYRQSLGQGLEFLIYFQGNSAPDKSGLPSDRFSAERTGGSVSTLTIQRTQQEDSAVYLCASSLDISVNEQFFGPGTRLTVL.

The J gene is TRBJ2-1, the V gene TRBV20-1; no clear D. The CDR3 is 15 amino acids. V lost 0 bases and J lost 7, with 16 bases in between. CDR1 and CDR2 (germline): DFQATT, SNEGSKA (reference sequence). CDR3 amino acids: CSAREKGTLKNEQFF. DNA for the CDR3: TGCAGTGCTAGAGAAAAGGGTACCCTAAAAAATGAGCAGTTCTTC.